This T cell receptor (beta chain) stems from a study of T cell responses to AZD1222 COVID-19 vaccine listed by TCRdb under 2021. A note on the overall study: AZD1222 recipients given second doses at about 4 weeks or at about 12 weeks were pooled, since spike-specific TCR depth and breadth were not found to differ between the two schedules. A total of about 250 trial participants underwent TCR sequencing, of whom around 210 had received two doses of AZD1222 and roughly 26 had received two doses of the MenACWY control vaccine. Enrollment into the trials was organized by age into subgroups of 18-55, 56-69 and 70-plus years, and those subgroups contained roughly 160, 29 and 62 TCR-sequenced participants, respectively.

Remarks on this clone: Its antigen is not yet known. No quality values exist for individual bases; no much larger clone is one base distant.

This specimen's time point label, per the study, means: baseline before first vaccination. Samples from vaccinated people were obtained from the UK trials COV001 and COV002, which included a single-blind randomized controlled phase 2/3 trial of AZD1222 (ChAdOx1 nCoV-19) in healthy adults. For TCRbeta chain sequencing, PBMC samples from trial participants were taken at day 0 and at day 28 after the second dose. Trimming removed 4 bases from V and 5 bases from J; the gene matches leave 7 bases unexplained. From the germline V gene, CDR1 is SGHRS and CDR2 is YFSETQ. From its cysteine to its phenylalanine, the CDR3 spans 14 amino acids. Only the CDR3 DNA stays, 42 bases, in frame from base 1. The CDR3 regions of human TCRbeta chains were analyzed by immunosequencing. Processing in the source paper ran as follows. TCRs in the repertoires were compared against a reference library of SARS-CoV-2-specific TCRs that had been generated with the MIRA antigen-specificity platform. Breadth was defined as the fraction of unique TCRs that were SARS-CoV-2-associated, and depth was defined as the fraction of total T cells that were SARS-CoV-2-associated. Using the MIRA data, each spike-specific TCR was mapped to the spike region that the TCR reacts to and placed in a CD4 or CD8 class. Log10-transformed breadth and depth values were compared by one-way ANOVA with Sidak's multiple comparisons tests. In its TCRdb copy, this immuneACCESS table keeps in-frame sequences only and misses some clones. Where compared with another copy, unresolved V genes explain less than half of these, and the others have no known cause. The V and J calls and clone size were taken over from that table, and D and trimming were inferred from the DNA. This sample is represented by 90,000 to 150,000 clones; roughly 87% of them were singletons. The top ten constitute roughly a tenth of the sample.

General findings and caveats noted by the study authors: Participants were mostly white British, with more females than males. The authors suggested clonal diversity may have been underestimated. The whole spike protein was spanned by vaccine-associated CD4 TCRs, and dominant responses were seen in regions 160-218 and 743-854. Spike-specific TCR breadth and depth rose significantly after two AZD1222 doses compared with day 0 and with MenACWY recipients. No day 14 peak-response samples were available, so repertoires were characterized only after the peak T cell response. In the small 56-69-year group, the increase in depth fell short of significance, most likely because of low power. Reportedly, almost half of the unique spike-specific TCRs recognized epitopes lying outside the regions that are mutated in the B.1.351 and B.1.1.7 variants. Only five or six AZD1222 recipients were SARS-CoV-2 seropositive at baseline, limiting conclusions about previously exposed vaccinees.

The chain is made from TRBV5-1 and TRBJ2-7; 9 middle bases align to TRBD1. This clonotype was obtained from an adult in good health. Source: peripheral blood, taken on day 0 of AZD1222 vaccination. The CDR3 in this case is CASSAGTGYDEQYF. The sequenced DNA is TGCGCCAGCAGCGCCGGGACAGGGTATGACGAGCAGTACTTC.